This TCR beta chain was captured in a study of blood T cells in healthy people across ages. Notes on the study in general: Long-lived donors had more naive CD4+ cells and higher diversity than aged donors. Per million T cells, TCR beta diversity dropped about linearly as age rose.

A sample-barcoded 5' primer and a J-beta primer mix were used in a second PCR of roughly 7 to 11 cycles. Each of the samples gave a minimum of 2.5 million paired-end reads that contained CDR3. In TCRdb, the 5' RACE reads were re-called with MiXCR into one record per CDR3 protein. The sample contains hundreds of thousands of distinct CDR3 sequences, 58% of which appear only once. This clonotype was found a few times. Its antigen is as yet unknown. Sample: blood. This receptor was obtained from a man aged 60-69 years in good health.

CDR3 sequence (DNA): TGTGCCAGCAGTTGCAGGGGGGGAGGAGATGTGCAGTATTTT. It encodes CASSCRGGGDVQYF. This chain connects TRBV12-3 or TRBV12-4 to TRBJ2-3; D possibly uses TRBD1 or TRBD2 (7 bases each). V was pared by 4 bases and J by 11 bases, with 19 bases between. The CDR3 length is 14 residues.